Shown below are 23 T cell receptor beta chains from a single sample sequenced in a study of cytomegalovirus exposure and HLA in healthy donors. PCR was performed using 60 Vbeta and 13 Jbeta primers. Clones were sequenced by immunoSEQ multiplex PCR, and TCRdb holds only the in-frame ones, with some missing. The repertoire holds about 180,000 clones, with 80% as singletons. Sequenced: PBMCs. The receptors were gathered from a girl aged 5-17 years in good health and CMV-seropositive.

The chain links TRBV7-9 to TRBJ2-1; TRBD2 is a possible D gene (6 bases). CDR3 length: 13 residues. With 7 bases removed from V and 5 bases from J, the gap between germline ends came to 12 bases. Germline V CDR1 and CDR2: SEHNR, FQNEAQ (reference sequence). The CDR3 loop reads CASIGTGDNEQFF. CDR3 DNA: TGTGCCAGCATCGGAACGGGAGACAATGAGCAGTTCTTC.

Only one count was recorded for this clone. The chain couples TRBV6-6 to TRBJ2-7; perhaps TRBD2 as D (6 bases). Looked up from germline, CDR1 is MNHNY and CDR2 is SVGAGI (reference sequence). Trimming shortened V by 2 bases and J by 3 bases, and 11 bases separated the two germline ends. There are 14 residues in the CDR3. CDR3: CASSYPGGVYEQYF. Written as DNA, the CDR3 is TGTGCCAGCAGTTACCCCGGGGGAGTCTACGAGCAGTACTTC.

This rearrangement joins TRBV27 to TRBJ1-1, with 7 bases identical to TRBD1. From germline, CDR1 is MNHEY and CDR2 SMNVEV (reference sequence). The CDR3 loop spans 13 amino acids. The J segment lost 1 base and the V segment lost 7 bases, leaving 3 bases of the junction unmatched. CDR3 sequence: CASKRTGNTEAFF. CDR3 sequence (DNA): TGTGCCAGCAAGAGGACAGGGAACACTGAAGCTTTCTTT.

The chain combines TRBV9 with TRBJ2-1; D is ambiguous. Per the germline V gene, CDR1 is SGDLS and CDR2 is YYNGEE. With 3 bases removed from V and 3 bases from J, the gap between germline ends came to 10 bases. The CDR3 has 14 residues. CDR3 sequence reads: CASSDLGVYNEQFF. The CDR3 DNA reads as TGTGCCAGCAGCGATCTAGGCGTCTACAATGAGCAGTTCTTC.

The chain employs TRBV7-6 and TRBJ1-6; 7 nucleotides match TRBD1. Germline V gives CDR1 SGHVS, CDR2 FNYEAQ. The V gene end was trimmed by 1 base and the J gene end by 7 bases; junction bases not matched to a gene: 4. The CDR3 covers 15 residues. The CDR3 DNA is TGTGCCAGCAGCTTAGGGACAGGTCTCAATTCACCCCTCCACTTT. Amino acids: CASSLGTGLNSPLHF.

The CDR3 region has the DNA TGTGCCAGCAGCTTAGGTGGGCCCCCAGTCCAGCAGTACTTC. Translating it yields CASSLGGPPVQQYF. The gene calls are TRBV7-2 and TRBJ2-7; D not certain. Germline assignment: CDR1 SGHTA and CDR2 FQGNSA. V was pared by 1 base and J by 8 bases, with 15 bases between. There are 14 residues in the CDR3.

The sample holds a few counts of this clone. The V call is TRBV19, the J call TRBJ2-1; possible D gene TRBD2, 5 bases. Trimming pared 3 bases from V and 6 bases from J, leaving 9 bases between. CDR3 length: 13 residues. From germline, CDR1 is LNHDA and CDR2 SQIVND (reference sequence). The DNA for the CDR3 is TGTGCCAGTAGTATTAGCGTAAGCAATGAGCAGTTCTTC. It is translated as CASSISVSNEQFF.

This rearrangement joins TRBV5-4 to TRBJ1-2, with D unclear. CDR1 and CDR2 from the germline V gene are SGHNT and YYREEE (reference sequence). The CDR3 is made up of 14 amino acids. V was shortened by 1 base and J by 4 bases, with 11 bases between the two germline ends. CDR3 DNA: TGTGCCAGCAGCTTGTTGTCCGGTGGCTATGGCTACACCTTC. Translation: CASSLLSGGYGYTF.

In its sample, this clone was seen a few times. The chain uses TRBV7-9 and TRBJ1-4; D may be TRBD1 (6 bases). Trimming shortened V by 5 bases and J by 4 bases, and 20 bases separated the two germline ends. This CDR3 is 17 amino acids long. Germline V CDR1 and CDR2: SEHNR, FQNEAQ (reference sequence). The CDR3 DNA follows: TGTGCCAGCAGCAATGACAGGAGCTCGTACCTTAATGAAAAACTGTTTTTT. Translation gives CASSNDRSSYLNEKLFF. The full variable domain, rest sourced from reference TRBV7-9 and TRBJ1-4, is DTGVSQNPRHKITKRGQNVTFRCDPISEHNRLYWYRQTLGQGPEFLTYFQNEAQLEKSRLLSDRFSAERPKGSFSTLEIQRTEQGDSAMYLCASSNDRSSYLNEKLFFGSGTQLSVL.

The V gene is TRBV25-1, the J gene TRBJ2-5, with 7 positions matching TRBD1. Germline V gene data show CDR1 as MGHDK and CDR2 as SYGVNS. This CDR3 is built from 14 residues. The V segment lost 3 bases and the J segment 5 bases; nucleotides outside the gene matches: 6. The CDR3 spells CASSDRQGHETQYF. CDR3 nucleotide sequence: TGTGCCAGCAGTGACAGACAGGGTCATGAGACCCAGTACTTC.

The V call is TRBV2, the J call TRBJ1-5; no firm D call. This CDR3 spans 14 amino acids. V dropped 6 bases and J dropped 1 base, with 10 bases sitting between them. The germline V gene encodes CDR1 SNHLY and CDR2 FYNNEI. CDR3 residues: CASSLELSNQPQHF. The CDR3, as DNA: TGTGCCAGCAGCCTCGAACTCAGCAATCAGCCCCAGCATTTT. Combining the CDR3 with reference TRBV2 and TRBJ1-5 gives the whole variable domain EPEVTQTPSHQVTQMGQEVILRCVPISNHLYFYWYRQILGQKVEFLVSFYNNEISEKSEIFDDQFSVERPDGSNFTLKIRSTKLEDSAMYFCASSLELSNQPQHFGDGTRLSIL.

The chain joins TRBV7-6 to TRBJ2-5; D not resolved. The last part of the DNA fits TRBJ2-7 better; the J call may be wrong. Per the germline V gene, CDR1 is SGHVS and CDR2 is FNYEAQ. The CDR3 runs 14 residues. The DNA of the CDR3 is TGTGCCAGCAGACGGCACCAGGATGGCGACGAGCAGTACTTC. It encodes CASRRHQDGDEQYF.

The chain links TRBV11-2 to TRBJ1-2; D perhaps matches TRBD1 (6 bases). The CDR3 spans 14 residues. In germline, CDR1 is SGHAT, CDR2 FQNNGV. Deletions cut 5 bases from V and 2 bases from J, with 12 bases between. Written as DNA, the CDR3 is TGTGCCAGCAGCGGTCAGGGGACAAACTATGGCTACACCTTC. Translated, it gives CASSGQGTNYGYTF.

J is TRBJ2-1 and V is TRBV14; 9 nucleotides line up with TRBD2. The junction had 10 bases not matched to a gene; V was cut back by 4 bases and J by 9 bases. The CDR3 sequence is 15 residues long. CDR1 and CDR2 from the germline V gene are SGHDN and FVKESK. The CDR3: CASSRGLARFGEQFF. The CDR3 DNA sequence: TGTGCCAGCAGCCGCGGACTAGCGCGGTTTGGTGAGCAGTTCTTC.

The chain uses TRBV18 and TRBJ1-1; the D is unclear. The ends were cut back, 6 bases at V and 0 bases at J, with 11 bases in the middle. This CDR3 is built from 14 residues. The germline gives CDR1 KGHSH, CDR2 LQKENI. CDR3 region: CASSPDGMNTEAFF. CDR3 bases: TGTGCCAGCTCCCCCGACGGGATGAACACTGAAGCTTTCTTT.

This rearrangement joins TRBV25-1 to TRBJ2-1; the D gene is possibly TRBD2 (5 bases). The V gene lost 5 bases and the J gene lost 5 bases, with 16 bases spanning the gap. CDR3 length: 15 amino acids. Per germline, CDR1 MGHDK and CDR2 SYGVNS. CDR3 nucleotide sequence: TGTGCCAGCAGTATAGGACTGCAGTATCACAATGAGCAGTTCTTC. Its translation is CASSIGLQYHNEQFF.

The chain links TRBV7-3 to TRBJ2-1; a weak D match, TRBD1 (5 bases). CDR3 size: 17 residues. The V gene lost 0 bases and the J gene lost 0 bases, with 12 bases spanning the gap. The germline V gene encodes CDR1 SGHTA and CDR2 FQGTGA. CDR3 protein: CASSLTGLGSSYNEQFF. Here the CDR3 DNA reads TGTGCCAGCAGCTTAACGGGGCTTGGCAGCTCCTACAATGAGCAGTTCTTC.

This clone occurred a few times. The chain carries TRBV27 and TRBJ2-3, with 8 bases matching TRBD1. The CDR3 runs to 15 residues. Germline assignment: CDR1 MNHEY and CDR2 SMNVEV (reference sequence). V trimming: 3 bases; J trimming: 6 bases; junction bases outside the gene matches: 8. Here the CDR3 reads CASSFDRGVGDTQYF. As DNA, the CDR3 is TGTGCCAGCAGTTTCGACAGGGGAGTAGGGGATACGCAGTATTTT.

The V call is TRBV30, the J call TRBJ1-1; possibly TRBD1 for D (5 bases). V was clipped by 4 bases and J by 1 base, with 16 bases between them. Germline CDR1 and CDR2: GTSNPN and SVGIG (reference sequence). This CDR3 region has 15 residues. This chain's CDR3 is CAWTTQGYRNTEAFF. The CDR3 DNA reads TGTGCCTGGACAACCCAGGGTTATCGGAACACTGAAGCTTTCTTT.

V gene TRBV4-3 combines with J gene TRBJ2-7; no firm D call. Germline V gives CDR1 LGHNA, CDR2 YSLEER. The CDR3 runs to 13 residues. V dropped 5 bases and J dropped 2 bases, with 10 bases sitting between them. The CDR3 DNA follows: TGCGCCAGCAGCAGCGACGGTACCTACGAGCAGTACTTC. Amino acid sequence: CASSSDGTYEQYF.

V and J are TRBV19 and TRBJ2-2; 8 bases line up with TRBD2. The germline CDR1 and CDR2 sequences are LNHDA and SQIVND (reference sequence). The trim removed 3 bases at V and 8 bases at J, leaving 8 bases unmatched. This CDR3 is 15 amino acids long. The DNA for the CDR3 is TGTGCCAGTAGTATTACGGGACTAGGAGTGGGGGAGCTGTTTTTT. This gives the protein CASSITGLGVGELFF.

The V gene is TRBV29-1, the J gene TRBJ2-3; weak D call: TRBD2 (6 bases). The CDR3 is 15 amino acids. Germline assignment: CDR1 SQVTM and CDR2 ANQGSEA. V was cut by 4 bases and J by 2 bases, with 16 bases left in between. The CDR3 DNA sequence: TGCAGCGTTGGTTGGACCGGGACTCTCACAGATACGCAGTATTTT. Amino acid sequence: CSVGWTGTLTDTQYF.

Here the CDR3 DNA reads TGTGCCAGCAGCTTAGTAGGACAGGGGGCCAACGAGCAGTACTTC. It specifies CASSLVGQGANEQYF. V usage is TRBV13 and J usage is TRBJ2-7; 11 positions agree with TRBD1. This CDR3 spans 15 amino acids. Germline loops: CDR1 PRHDT, CDR2 FYEKMQ (reference sequence). V was clipped by 1 base and J by 5 bases; unmatched bases: 4.